This T cell receptor beta chain was recovered during a study of shared T cell receptors in the human thymus. The repertoire was sequenced with immunoSEQ multiplex PCR; TCRdb's copy has only in-frame clones and lacks some. Here the sample spans about 380,000 clones, just under 95% being singletons. Germline loops: CDR1 LNHNV, CDR2 YYDKDF (reference sequence). The CDR3 loop spans 13 amino acids. The V gene lost 0 bases and the J gene lost 5 bases, with 8 bases spanning the gap. The rearrangement joins TRBV15 to TRBJ2-7; the D is unclear. The sequencing sample was made of thymocytes. The clonotype comes from a human donor. This CDR3 reads CATSRETLDEQYF. The CDR3 nucleotides read TGTGCCACCAGCAGAGAGACCTTAGACGAGCAGTACTTC.